These T cell receptor beta chains were read from a single sample in a study of cytomegalovirus exposure and HLA in healthy donors. Clones were read by immunoSEQ multiplex PCR, and TCRdb kept only the in-frame ones, dropping some. The sample contains 89,000 or so clones, over 60% of which appear only once. The sequenced material came from PBMCs. The receptors originated from a man in his sixties in good health and CMV-seronegative. The CDR3 runs from the conserved cysteine through the conserved F or W. The order of the fields is D gene, clone size, V gene, J gene, CDR3 protein, CDR3 DNA. A D gene is named only where the DNA matches it firmly. The size of a clone is reported for some rows only, either as once, few or many, or as a class for expanded clones.

d_call: TRBD1; clone_size: NA; v_call: TRBV5-6; j_call: TRBJ2-4; cdr3_aa: CASSLGQGTAQYF; cdr3_nt: TGTGCCAGCAGCTTGGGACAGGGAACCGCTCAGTACTTC
d_call: NA; clone_size: NA; v_call: TRBV7-9; j_call: TRBJ2-5; cdr3_aa: CSSSLEVSWETQYF; cdr3_nt: TGTTCCAGCAGCTTAGAAGTCAGTTGGGAGACCCAGTACTTC
d_call: NA; clone_size: NA; v_call: TRBV5-6; j_call: TRBJ2-3; cdr3_aa: CASSLGLNTDTQYF; cdr3_nt: TGTGCCAGCAGCTTGGGACTGAACACAGATACGCAGTATTTT
d_call: TRBD1; clone_size: NA; v_call: TRBV30; j_call: TRBJ2-2; cdr3_aa: CAWSVGLLEGTGGNWRTGELFF; cdr3_nt: TGTGCCTGGAGTGTAGGCCTTCTAGAAGGGACAGGGGGCAATTGGAGGACCGGGGAGCTGTTTTTT
d_call: NA; clone_size: once; v_call: TRBV2; j_call: TRBJ2-2; cdr3_aa: CASSRARTNTGELFF; cdr3_nt: TGTGCCAGCAGTCGAGCCCGCACGAACACCGGGGAGCTGTTTTTT
d_call: TRBD1; clone_size: NA; v_call: TRBV7-6; j_call: TRBJ2-2; cdr3_aa: CASSTTTGGDTGELFF; cdr3_nt: TGTGCCAGCAGCACTACGACAGGGGGCGATACCGGGGAGCTGTTTTTT
d_call: TRBD2; clone_size: NA; v_call: TRBV28; j_call: TRBJ2-3; cdr3_aa: CASSLGGGGPTDTQYF; cdr3_nt: TGTGCCAGCAGTTTAGGCGGGGGGGGCCCCACAGATACGCAGTATTTT
d_call: TRBD1; clone_size: few; v_call: TRBV10-1; j_call: TRBJ2-5; cdr3_aa: CASSERTGGKVETQYF; cdr3_nt: TGCGCCAGCAGTGAGAGGACAGGGGGGAAGGTAGAGACCCAGTACTTC
d_call: NA; clone_size: NA; v_call: TRBV9; j_call: TRBJ1-3; cdr3_aa: CASSSNRFQPGNTIYF; cdr3_nt: TGTGCCAGCAGTTCAAACAGGTTTCAGCCTGGAAACACCATATATTTT
d_call: TRBD1; clone_size: few; v_call: TRBV5-6; j_call: TRBJ2-7; cdr3_aa: CASSLRGTGAREQYF; cdr3_nt: TGTGCCAGCAGCTTGAGAGGGACAGGGGCCCGTGAGCAGTACTTC
d_call: NA; clone_size: NA; v_call: TRBV18; j_call: TRBJ2-5; cdr3_aa: CASSPGHETQYF; cdr3_nt: TGTGCCAGCTCACCCGGTCACGAGACCCAGTACTTC
d_call: NA; clone_size: NA; v_call: TRBV5-4; j_call: TRBJ2-3; cdr3_aa: CASSLPDRISSTDTQYF; cdr3_nt: TGTGCCAGCAGCTTGCCCGACAGGATTTCTAGCACAGATACGCAGTATTTT
d_call: TRBD1; clone_size: NA; v_call: TRBV5-1; j_call: TRBJ2-2; cdr3_aa: CASSLAQGAAGELFF; cdr3_nt: TGCGCCAGCAGCTTAGCGCAGGGGGCGGCCGGGGAGCTGTTTTTT
d_call: NA; clone_size: NA; v_call: TRBV30; j_call: TRBJ2-1; cdr3_aa: CALTRSYNEQFF; cdr3_nt: TGTGCCTTGACTCGCTCCTACAATGAGCAGTTCTTC
d_call: TRBD1; clone_size: NA; v_call: TRBV7-9; j_call: TRBJ2-7; cdr3_aa: CASSALGGTGYHEQYF; cdr3_nt: TGTGCCAGCAGCGCATTAGGGGGGACAGGGTATCACGAGCAGTACTTC
d_call: TRBD1; clone_size: NA; v_call: TRBV15; j_call: TRBJ2-5; cdr3_aa: CATLGGPEPQYF; cdr3_nt: TGTGCCACCTTAGGGGGCCCAGAGCCCCAGTACTTC
d_call: NA; clone_size: NA; v_call: TRBV29-1; j_call: TRBJ1-2; cdr3_aa: CSVVGGIDYGYTF; cdr3_nt: TGCAGCGTTGTCGGAGGGATTGACTATGGCTACACCTTC
d_call: NA; clone_size: few; v_call: TRBV7-7; j_call: TRBJ2-1; cdr3_aa: CASGFLGANEQFF; cdr3_nt: TGTGCCAGCGGGTTCCTGGGGGCCAATGAGCAGTTCTTC
d_call: NA; clone_size: NA; v_call: TRBV11-3; j_call: TRBJ1-1; cdr3_aa: CASINSGGPSNTEAFF; cdr3_nt: TGTGCCAGCATCAACTCGGGGGGGCCTTCGAACACTGAAGCTTTCTTT
d_call: NA; clone_size: NA; v_call: TRBV11-1; j_call: TRBJ1-1; cdr3_aa: CASIARNTEAFF; cdr3_nt: TGTGCCAGCATCGCGAGGAACACTGAAGCTTTCTTT
d_call: NA; clone_size: few; v_call: TRBV4-2; j_call: TRBJ1-6; cdr3_aa: CASSQAVGGSNSPLHF; cdr3_nt: TGTGCCAGCAGCCAAGCCGTGGGGGGGAGTAATTCACCCCTCCACTTT
d_call: TRBD1; clone_size: NA; v_call: TRBV30; j_call: TRBJ2-5; cdr3_aa: CAWSGRDREKTQYF; cdr3_nt: TGTGCCTGGAGTGGCCGGGACAGGGAAAAGACCCAGTACTTC
d_call: NA; clone_size: NA; v_call: TRBV27; j_call: TRBJ1-2; cdr3_aa: CASSFSGGGGYTF; cdr3_nt: TGTGCCAGCAGTTTTAGCGGAGGAGGAGGCTACACCTTC
d_call: TRBD1; clone_size: NA; v_call: TRBV6-5; j_call: TRBJ1-3; cdr3_aa: CASRGTGISGNTIYF; cdr3_nt: TGTGCCAGCAGGGGGACAGGGATCTCTGGAAACACCATATATTTT
d_call: NA; clone_size: NA; v_call: TRBV25-1; j_call: TRBJ1-1; cdr3_aa: CASSEYIGGTEAFF; cdr3_nt: TGTGCCAGCAGTGAATATATCGGTGGCACTGAAGCTTTCTTT
d_call: NA; clone_size: NA; v_call: TRBV30; j_call: TRBJ2-2; cdr3_aa: CAWNLGGATGELFF; cdr3_nt: TGTGCCTGGAACCTAGGGGGGGCCACCGGGGAGCTGTTTTTT
d_call: TRBD1; clone_size: NA; v_call: TRBV5-6; j_call: TRBJ2-4; cdr3_aa: CASSLAGTGAAKNIQYF; cdr3_nt: TGTGCCAGCAGCTTGGCGGGTACAGGGGCGGCCAAAAACATTCAGTACTTC
d_call: TRBD1; clone_size: NA; v_call: TRBV5-1; j_call: TRBJ1-5; cdr3_aa: CASSPGQGNQPQHF; cdr3_nt: TGCGCCAGCAGCCCGGGACAGGGAAATCAGCCCCAGCATTTT
d_call: TRBD1; clone_size: NA; v_call: TRBV11-2; j_call: TRBJ1-6; cdr3_aa: CASSLVQGAGSPLHF; cdr3_nt: TGTGCCAGCAGCTTAGTGCAGGGGGCAGGTTCACCCCTCCACTTT
d_call: NA; clone_size: few; v_call: TRBV30; j_call: TRBJ2-5; cdr3_aa: CAWIPGQETQYF; cdr3_nt: TGTGCCTGGATTCCAGGCCAAGAGACCCAGTACTTC
d_call: TRBD1; clone_size: NA; v_call: TRBV14; j_call: TRBJ2-7; cdr3_aa: CASSQDKGVVWDRGKIDEQYF; cdr3_nt: TGTGCCAGCAGCCAAGATAAAGGGGTCGTTTGGGACAGGGGGAAGATTGACGAGCAGTACTTC
d_call: TRBD1; clone_size: NA; v_call: TRBV13; j_call: TRBJ1-6; cdr3_aa: CASSLGDRANSPLHF; cdr3_nt: TGTGCCAGCAGCTTAGGGGACAGGGCCAATTCACCCCTCCACTTT
d_call: TRBD1; clone_size: once; v_call: TRBV11-2; j_call: TRBJ1-1; cdr3_aa: CASSPSRGPGQINTEAFF; cdr3_nt: TGTGCCAGCAGCCCATCGAGGGGGCCGGGACAGATAAACACTGAAGCTTTCTTT
d_call: TRBD1; clone_size: NA; v_call: TRBV7-3; j_call: TRBJ1-1; cdr3_aa: CASTDRGRDTEAFF; cdr3_nt: TGTGCCAGCACCGACAGGGGGCGCGACACTGAAGCTTTCTTT
d_call: NA; clone_size: NA; v_call: TRBV7-9; j_call: TRBJ2-7; cdr3_aa: CSPGKRESSYEQYF; cdr3_nt: TGTTCCCCGGGAAAGCGCGAGAGCTCCTACGAGCAGTACTTC
d_call: TRBD1; clone_size: NA; v_call: TRBV5-1; j_call: TRBJ1-5; cdr3_aa: CASSLQGADQPQHF; cdr3_nt: TGCGCCAGCAGCTTACAGGGGGCGGATCAGCCCCAGCATTTT
d_call: NA; clone_size: NA; v_call: TRBV5-6; j_call: TRBJ1-6; cdr3_aa: CASSLKGDPYSPLHF; cdr3_nt: TGTGCCAGCAGCTTGAAGGGGGACCCTTATTCACCCCTCCACTTT
d_call: NA; clone_size: NA; v_call: TRBV11-2; j_call: TRBJ1-5; cdr3_aa: CASSLPDRPSQPQHF; cdr3_nt: TGTGCCAGCAGCTTGCCGGACAGACCTTCCCAGCCCCAGCATTTT
d_call: TRBD1; clone_size: NA; v_call: TRBV11-2; j_call: TRBJ1-1; cdr3_aa: CASSTPTGHTEAFF; cdr3_nt: TGTGCCAGCAGCACGCCGACAGGGCACACTGAAGCTTTCTTT
d_call: NA; clone_size: NA; v_call: TRBV14; j_call: TRBJ2-7; cdr3_aa: CASSQGTHYEQYF; cdr3_nt: TGTGCCAGCAGCCAGGGCACCCACTACGAGCAGTACTTC
d_call: NA; clone_size: NA; v_call: TRBV21-1; j_call: TRBJ2-5; cdr3_aa: CASSKRERGGPDGTQYF; cdr3_nt: TGTGCCAGCAGCAAAAGAGAGCGGGGGGGCCCCGACGGGACCCAGTACTTC
d_call: TRBD2; clone_size: once; v_call: TRBV9; j_call: TRBJ2-3; cdr3_aa: CASSSETSGGSLADTQYF; cdr3_nt: TGTGCCAGCAGCTCGGAGACTAGCGGGGGGAGCTTGGCAGATACGCAGTATTTT
d_call: TRBD2; clone_size: NA; v_call: TRBV6-6; j_call: TRBJ2-1; cdr3_aa: CATGTSGASYNEQFF; cdr3_nt: TGTGCCACAGGGACTAGCGGGGCTTCCTACAATGAGCAGTTCTTC
d_call: NA; clone_size: few; v_call: TRBV7-9; j_call: TRBJ1-4; cdr3_aa: CASSLGGAANEKLFF; cdr3_nt: TGTGCCAGCAGCTTAGGCGGAGCGGCTAATGAAAAACTGTTTTTT
d_call: TRBD1; clone_size: NA; v_call: TRBV7-6; j_call: TRBJ2-7; cdr3_aa: CASSLEQGAYEQYF; cdr3_nt: TGTGCCAGCAGCTTAGAACAGGGGGCCTACGAGCAGTACTTC
d_call: NA; clone_size: NA; v_call: TRBV7-8; j_call: TRBJ1-2; cdr3_aa: CASSPRVGLYGYTF; cdr3_nt: TGTGCCAGCAGCCCCCGGGTAGGCCTCTATGGCTACACCTTC
d_call: TRBD2; clone_size: NA; v_call: TRBV9; j_call: TRBJ2-5; cdr3_aa: CASSVAAGGGETQYF; cdr3_nt: TGTGCCAGCAGCGTAGCGGCGGGGGGCGGAGAGACCCAGTACTTC
d_call: TRBD1; clone_size: NA; v_call: TRBV12-5; j_call: TRBJ2-5; cdr3_aa: CASAEGQGEETQYF; cdr3_nt: TGTGCTAGTGCCGAGGGACAGGGGGAAGAGACCCAGTACTTC
d_call: NA; clone_size: few; v_call: TRBV19; j_call: TRBJ1-1; cdr3_aa: CASSFSAGEMNTEAFF; cdr3_nt: TGTGCCAGTAGTTTCTCTGCCGGGGAGATGAACACTGAAGCTTTCTTT
d_call: NA; clone_size: NA; v_call: TRBV2; j_call: TRBJ2-7; cdr3_aa: CASGQTGSYEQYF; cdr3_nt: TGTGCCAGCGGTCAGACGGGGTCCTACGAGCAGTACTTC
d_call: TRBD1; clone_size: NA; v_call: TRBV6-4; j_call: TRBJ1-2; cdr3_aa: CASSDDPTGVEGYTF; cdr3_nt: TGTGCCAGCAGTGACGATCCGACAGGGGTGGAAGGCTACACCTTC
d_call: TRBD1; clone_size: once; v_call: TRBV28; j_call: TRBJ2-7; cdr3_aa: CASSLGQGTYEQYF; cdr3_nt: TGTGCCAGCAGTTTGGGACAGGGAACCTACGAGCAGTACTTC
d_call: NA; clone_size: NA; v_call: TRBV5-6; j_call: TRBJ2-2; cdr3_aa: CASSLKGTSTGELFF; cdr3_nt: TGTGCCAGCAGCCTGAAGGGGACAAGCACCGGGGAGCTGTTTTTT
d_call: TRBD2; clone_size: NA; v_call: TRBV27; j_call: TRBJ2-1; cdr3_aa: CASSFRSRLANGEQFF; cdr3_nt: TGTGCCAGCAGTTTTAGGTCGAGACTAGCGAACGGTGAGCAGTTCTTC
d_call: TRBD1; clone_size: few; v_call: TRBV10-3; j_call: TRBJ1-5; cdr3_aa: CALREDRDQPQHF; cdr3_nt: TGTGCCCTAAGGGAGGACAGGGATCAGCCCCAGCATTTT
d_call: NA; clone_size: NA; v_call: TRBV21-1; j_call: TRBJ1-1; cdr3_aa: CATSDSMNTEAFF; cdr3_nt: TGTGCCACCTCGGACAGTATGAACACTGAAGCTTTCTTT
d_call: TRBD1; clone_size: NA; v_call: TRBV5-6; j_call: TRBJ2-6; cdr3_aa: CASSPGTGSSGANVLTF; cdr3_nt: TGTGCCAGCAGCCCGGGGACAGGGAGCTCTGGGGCCAACGTCCTGACTTTC